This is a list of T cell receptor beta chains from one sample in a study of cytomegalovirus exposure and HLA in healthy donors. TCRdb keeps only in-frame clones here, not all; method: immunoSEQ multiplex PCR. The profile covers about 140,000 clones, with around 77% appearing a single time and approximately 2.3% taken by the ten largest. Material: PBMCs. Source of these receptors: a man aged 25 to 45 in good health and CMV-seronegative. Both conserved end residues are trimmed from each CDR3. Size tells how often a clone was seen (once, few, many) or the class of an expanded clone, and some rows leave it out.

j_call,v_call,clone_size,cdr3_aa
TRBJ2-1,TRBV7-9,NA,ASSLGPLSSGAYNEQF
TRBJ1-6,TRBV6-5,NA,ASSSGLDANSPLH
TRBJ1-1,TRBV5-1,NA,ASSPNYPGTGESAF
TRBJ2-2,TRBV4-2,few,ASSLRRDYNTGELF
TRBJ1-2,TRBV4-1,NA,ASSQAAGSYGYT
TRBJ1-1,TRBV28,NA,ASRGQGVNTEAF
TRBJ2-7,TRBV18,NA,ASSPLYKSGTGDEQY
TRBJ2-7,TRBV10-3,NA,AIGETGRNEQY
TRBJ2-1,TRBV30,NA,AWSDETGTGADNEQF
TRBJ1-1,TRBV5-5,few,ASSVTGSVNTEAF
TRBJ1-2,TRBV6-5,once,ASSWATGRGYGYT
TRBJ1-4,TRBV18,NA,ASSLDRNEKLF
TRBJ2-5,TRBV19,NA,ASSPWGQLQETQY
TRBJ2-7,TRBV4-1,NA,ASSQTLGTGAVYEQY
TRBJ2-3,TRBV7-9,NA,ASSLKRGEGDTQY
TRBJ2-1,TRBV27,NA,ASSTSGRTEQF
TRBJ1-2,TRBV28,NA,ASSPLRGQGEGGYT
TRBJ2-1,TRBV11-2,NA,ASSSTSGPYNEQF
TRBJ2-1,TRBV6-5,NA,ASSTRVSEQF
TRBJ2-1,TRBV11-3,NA,ASSLEDSTGRPNEQF
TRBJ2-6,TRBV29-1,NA,SVGQRSGANVLT
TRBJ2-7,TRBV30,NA,AWSVYAGRSEQY
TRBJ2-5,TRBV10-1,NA,ASSEGARETQY
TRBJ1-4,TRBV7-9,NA,ASSLLGGNNEKLF
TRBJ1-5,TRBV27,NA,ASSLRQGGQPQH
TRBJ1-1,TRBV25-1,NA,ASSETGGALNTEAF
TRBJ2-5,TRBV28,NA,ASSPLGADQETQY
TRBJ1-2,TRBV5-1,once,ASSQREGFDGYT
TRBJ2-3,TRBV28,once,ASGTSTDTQY
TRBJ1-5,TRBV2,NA,ASIPGQPPYQPQH
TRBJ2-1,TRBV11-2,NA,ASSYRGVDEQF
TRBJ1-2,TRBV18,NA,ASSPGTDYGYT
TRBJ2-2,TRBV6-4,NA,ASSPESGNTGELF
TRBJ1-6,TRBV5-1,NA,ASSLRGGTDSPLH
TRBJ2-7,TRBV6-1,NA,ASSGQGAFSYEQY
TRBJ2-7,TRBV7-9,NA,ASSSGQGARGSAYEQY
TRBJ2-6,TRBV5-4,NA,ASISAGANVLT
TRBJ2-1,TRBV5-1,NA,ASSLGQVRNEQF
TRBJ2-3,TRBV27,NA,ASSLPSRPGATDTQY
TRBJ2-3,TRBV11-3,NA,ASSEDSDTQY
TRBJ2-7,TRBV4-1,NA,ASSQVLQASYEQY
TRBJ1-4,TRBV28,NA,ASSSRGSATNEKLF
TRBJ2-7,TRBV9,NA,ASSGGQGSYEQY
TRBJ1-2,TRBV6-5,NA,ASSPGHLGYT
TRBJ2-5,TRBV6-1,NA,ATNRGGETQY
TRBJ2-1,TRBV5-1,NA,ASSLGGGNGNEQF
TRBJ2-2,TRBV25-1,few,ASSDHQDTGELF